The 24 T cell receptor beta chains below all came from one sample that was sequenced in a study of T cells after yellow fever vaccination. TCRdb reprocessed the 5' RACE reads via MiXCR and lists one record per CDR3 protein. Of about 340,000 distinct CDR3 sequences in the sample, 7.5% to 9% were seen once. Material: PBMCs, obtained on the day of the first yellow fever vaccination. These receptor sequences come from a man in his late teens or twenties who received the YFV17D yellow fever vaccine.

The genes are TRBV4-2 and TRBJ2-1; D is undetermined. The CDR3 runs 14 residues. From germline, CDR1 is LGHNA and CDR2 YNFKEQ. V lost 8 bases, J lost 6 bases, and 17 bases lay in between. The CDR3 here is CASGPGLLCNEQFF. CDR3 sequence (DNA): TGTGCCAGCGGCCCCGGGCTCCTCTGCAATGAGCAGTTCTTC.

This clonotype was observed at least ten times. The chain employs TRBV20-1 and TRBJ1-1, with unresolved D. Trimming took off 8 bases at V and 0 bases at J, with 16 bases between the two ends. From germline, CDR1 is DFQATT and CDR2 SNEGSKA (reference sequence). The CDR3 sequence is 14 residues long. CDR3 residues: CSPLSGVMNTEAFF. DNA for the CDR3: TGCAGTCCCCTAAGTGGGGTAATGAACACTGAAGCTTTCTTT.

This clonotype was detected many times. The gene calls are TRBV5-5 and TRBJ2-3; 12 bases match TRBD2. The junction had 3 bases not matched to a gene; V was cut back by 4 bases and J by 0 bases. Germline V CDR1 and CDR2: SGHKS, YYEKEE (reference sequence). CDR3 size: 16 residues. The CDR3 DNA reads TGTGCCAGCAGCCCCGGACTAGCGGGGAGCACAGATACGCAGTATTTT. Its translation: CASSPGLAGSTDTQYF.

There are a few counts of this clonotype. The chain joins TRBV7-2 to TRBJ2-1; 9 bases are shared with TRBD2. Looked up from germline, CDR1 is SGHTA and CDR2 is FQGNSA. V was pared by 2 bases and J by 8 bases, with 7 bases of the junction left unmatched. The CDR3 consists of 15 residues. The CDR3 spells CASSLKRGDADEQFF. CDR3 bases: TGTGCCAGCAGCTTAAAGCGGGGGGACGCGGATGAGCAGTTCTTC.

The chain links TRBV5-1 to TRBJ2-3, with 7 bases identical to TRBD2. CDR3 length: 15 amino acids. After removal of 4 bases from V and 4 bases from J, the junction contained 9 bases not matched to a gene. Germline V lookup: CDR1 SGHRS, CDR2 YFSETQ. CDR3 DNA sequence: TGCGCCAGCAGCGTTCTCGGAGCGGGGTCAGATACGCAGTATTTT. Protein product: CASSVLGAGSDTQYF.

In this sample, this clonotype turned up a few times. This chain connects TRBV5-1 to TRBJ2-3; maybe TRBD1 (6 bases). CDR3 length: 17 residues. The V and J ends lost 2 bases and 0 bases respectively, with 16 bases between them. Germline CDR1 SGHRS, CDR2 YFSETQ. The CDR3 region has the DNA TGCGCCAGCAGCTTAGATGGACAGACGACCAGCACAGATACGCAGTATTTT. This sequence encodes CASSLDGQTTSTDTQYF.

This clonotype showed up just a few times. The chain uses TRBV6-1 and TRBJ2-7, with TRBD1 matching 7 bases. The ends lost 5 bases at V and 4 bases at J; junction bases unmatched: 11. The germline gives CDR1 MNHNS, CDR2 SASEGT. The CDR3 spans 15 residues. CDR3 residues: CASSPAGTATYEQYV. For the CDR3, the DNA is TGTGCCAGCAGTCCCGCCGGGACAGCGACGTACGAGCAGTACGTC.

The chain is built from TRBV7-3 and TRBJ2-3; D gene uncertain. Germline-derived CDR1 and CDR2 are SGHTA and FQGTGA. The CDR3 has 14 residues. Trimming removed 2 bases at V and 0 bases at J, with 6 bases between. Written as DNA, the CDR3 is TGTGCCAGCAGCTTATCGCAAAGCACAGATACGCAGTATTTT. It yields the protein CASSLSQSTDTQYF.

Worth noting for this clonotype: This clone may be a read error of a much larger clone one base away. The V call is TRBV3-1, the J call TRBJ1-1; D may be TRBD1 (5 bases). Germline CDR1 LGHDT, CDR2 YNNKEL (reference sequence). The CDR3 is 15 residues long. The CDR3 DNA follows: TGTGCCAACAGCCAAGATGTGGGCAGGGATTGCGAAGCTTTCTTT. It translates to CANSQDVGRDCEAFF. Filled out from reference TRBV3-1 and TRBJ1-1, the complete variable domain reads DTAVSQTPKYLVTQMGNDKSIKCEQNLGHDTMYWYKQDSKKFLKIMFSYNNKELIINETVPNRFSPKSPDKAHLNLHINSLELGDSAVYFCANSQDVGRDCEAFFGQGTRLTVV.

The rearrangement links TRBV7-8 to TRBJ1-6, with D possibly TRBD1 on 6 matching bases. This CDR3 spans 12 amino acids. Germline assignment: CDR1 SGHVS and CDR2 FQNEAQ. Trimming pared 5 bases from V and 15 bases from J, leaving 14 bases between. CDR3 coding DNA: TGTGCCAGCAGCCCCTTCACAGGGCTCCTCCACTTT. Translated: CASSPFTGLLHF.

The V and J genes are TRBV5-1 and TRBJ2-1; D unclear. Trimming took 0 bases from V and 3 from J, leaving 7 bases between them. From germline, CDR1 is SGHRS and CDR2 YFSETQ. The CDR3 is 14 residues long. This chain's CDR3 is CASSLAPRYNEQFF. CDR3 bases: TGCGCCAGCAGCTTGGCCCCCCGCTACAATGAGCAGTTCTTC.

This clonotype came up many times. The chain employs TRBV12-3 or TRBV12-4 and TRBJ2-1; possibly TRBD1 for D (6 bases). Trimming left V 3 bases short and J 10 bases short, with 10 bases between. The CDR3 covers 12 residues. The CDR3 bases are TGTGCCAGCAGTTTCCCTGGGGGCGAGCAGTTCTTC. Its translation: CASSFPGGEQFF.

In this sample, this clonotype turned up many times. The CDR3 here is CASSPWTSGNEQFF. CDR3 DNA: TGTGCCAGCAGCCCCTGGACTAGTGGGAATGAGCAGTTCTTC. The V and J genes are TRBV9 and TRBJ2-1, with 7 bases fitting TRBD2. Trimming removed 4 bases from V and 7 bases from J; junction bases left unmatched: 8. Germline lookup yields CDR1 SGDLS and CDR2 YYNGEE. The CDR3 has 14 amino acids. Together with reference TRBV9 and TRBJ2-1, the CDR3 gives the full variable domain: DSGVTQTPKHLITATGQRVTLRCSPRSGDLSVYWYQQSLDQGLQFLIQYYNGEERAKGNILERFSAQQFPDLHSELNLSSLELGDSALYFCASSPWTSGNEQFFGPGTRLTVL.

CDR3 nucleotides: TGCGCCAGCAGCTTTGGGACAGGGCCGTTCAATCAGCCCCAGCATTTT. Its protein product is CASSFGTGPFNQPQHF. The V gene is TRBV5-1, the J gene TRBJ1-5; 9 bases align to TRBD1. This CDR3 is built from 16 residues. The junction had 6 bases not matched to a gene; V was cut back by 2 bases and J by 3 bases. CDR1 SGHRS and CDR2 YFSETQ come from the germline V gene.

In DNA form, the CDR3 reads TGTGCCAGCTTCCCCCTGGCCCCCAGGGGAAGGTCTGGCGAGCAGTACTTC. This encodes CASFPLAPRGRSGEQYF. V is TRBV28 and J is TRBJ2-7; TRBD1 might be the D (6 bases). The CDR3 length is 17 residues. The germline gives CDR1 MDHEN, CDR2 SYDVKM. V was trimmed by 8 bases and J by 6 bases, leaving 29 bases between them.

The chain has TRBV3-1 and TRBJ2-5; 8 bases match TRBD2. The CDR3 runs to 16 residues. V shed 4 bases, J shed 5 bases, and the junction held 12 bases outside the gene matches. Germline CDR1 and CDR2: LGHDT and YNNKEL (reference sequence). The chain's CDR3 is CASSPGGGDSTETQYF. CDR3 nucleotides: TGTGCCAGCAGCCCCGGGGGGGGAGATTCTACCGAGACCCAGTACTTC.

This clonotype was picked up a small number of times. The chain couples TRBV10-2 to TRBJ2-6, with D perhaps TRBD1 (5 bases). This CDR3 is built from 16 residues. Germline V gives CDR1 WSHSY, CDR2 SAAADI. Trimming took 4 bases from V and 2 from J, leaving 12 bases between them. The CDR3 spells CASSVVTATGANVLTF. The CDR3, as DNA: TGCGCCAGCAGTGTAGTGACAGCGACTGGGGCCAACGTCCTGACTTTC.

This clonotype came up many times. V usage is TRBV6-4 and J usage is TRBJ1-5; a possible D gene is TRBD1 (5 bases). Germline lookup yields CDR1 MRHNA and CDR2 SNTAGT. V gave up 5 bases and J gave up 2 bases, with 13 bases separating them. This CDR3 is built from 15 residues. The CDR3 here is CASSPPGRCNQPQHF. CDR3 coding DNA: TGTGCCAGCAGTCCTCCGGGACGGTGCAATCAGCCCCAGCATTTT.

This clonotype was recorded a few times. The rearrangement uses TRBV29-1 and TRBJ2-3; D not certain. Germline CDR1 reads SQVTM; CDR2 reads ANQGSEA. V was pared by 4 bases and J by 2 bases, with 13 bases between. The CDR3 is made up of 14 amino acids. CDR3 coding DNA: TGCAGCGTTGGGTATGCTGCCCCCACAGATACGCAGTATTTT. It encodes CSVGYAAPTDTQYF.

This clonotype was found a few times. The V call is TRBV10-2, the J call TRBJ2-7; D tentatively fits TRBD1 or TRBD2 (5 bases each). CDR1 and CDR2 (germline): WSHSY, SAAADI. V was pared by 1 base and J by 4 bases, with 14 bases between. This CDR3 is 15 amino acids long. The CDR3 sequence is CASSEYGDRAYEQYV. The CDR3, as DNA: TGCGCCAGCAGTGAGTATGGGGACCGGGCTTACGAGCAGTACGTC.

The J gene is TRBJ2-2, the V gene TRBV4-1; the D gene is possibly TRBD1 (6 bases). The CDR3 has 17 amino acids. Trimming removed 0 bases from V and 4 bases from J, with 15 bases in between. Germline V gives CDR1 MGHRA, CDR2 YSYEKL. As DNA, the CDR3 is TGCGCCAGCAGCCAAGATGGTTTCACAGGGTCCACCGGGGAGCTGTTTTTT. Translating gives CASSQDGFTGSTGELFF.

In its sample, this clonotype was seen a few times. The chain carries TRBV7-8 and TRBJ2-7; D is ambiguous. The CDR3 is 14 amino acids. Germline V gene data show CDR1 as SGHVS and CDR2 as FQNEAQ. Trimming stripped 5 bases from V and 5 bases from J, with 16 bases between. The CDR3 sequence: CASSPRRLGHEQYV. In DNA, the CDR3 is TGTGCCAGCAGCCCGCGGCGATTGGGCCACGAGCAGTACGTC.

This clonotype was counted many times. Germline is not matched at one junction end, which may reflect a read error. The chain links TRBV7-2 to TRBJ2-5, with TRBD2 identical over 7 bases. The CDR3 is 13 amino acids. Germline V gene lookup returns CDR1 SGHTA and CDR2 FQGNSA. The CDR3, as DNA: TGTGCCAGCAGCCCAACCCAATCTAGCGGTCCCCACTTC. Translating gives CASSPTQSSGPHF.

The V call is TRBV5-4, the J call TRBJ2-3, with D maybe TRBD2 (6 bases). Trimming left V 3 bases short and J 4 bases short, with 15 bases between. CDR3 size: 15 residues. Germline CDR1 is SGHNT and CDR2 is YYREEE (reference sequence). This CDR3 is CASSWGSGQADTQYF. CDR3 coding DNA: TGTGCCAGCAGCTGGGGGAGCGGGCAAGCAGATACGCAGTATTTT. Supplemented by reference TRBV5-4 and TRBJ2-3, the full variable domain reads ETGVTQSPTHLIKTRGQQVTLRCSSQSGHNTVSWYQQALGQGPQFIFQYYREEENGRGNFPPRFSGLQFPNYSSELNVNALELDDSALYLCASSWGSGQADTQYFGPGTRLTVL.